One sample yielded the 26 T cell receptor beta chains listed below, sequenced in a study of beta chain features in type 1 diabetes. As every portion of the isolated RNA was reverse transcribed, the sequencing read expressed TCRB transcripts. Generated by immunoSEQ multiplex PCR, the TCRdb table keeps only in-frame clones and is missing some. The table lists about 320,000 clones, around 15% of them singletons, with about 6.6% in the top ten. Sequencing was done on a sample of central memory CD4+ T cells from blood. These receptors all stem from a young man in good health.

This clone turned up a few times. The genes are TRBV5-1 and TRBJ2-3; the D is unclear. The germline V and J ends were trimmed by 0 bases and 4 bases, with 6 bases remaining between them. The CDR3 length is 13 residues. Germline lookup yields CDR1 SGHRS and CDR2 YFSETQ. The CDR3, as DNA: TGCGCCAGCAGCTTGGCGGCGGCAGATACGCAGTATTTT. The encoded protein is CASSLAAADTQYF. Full variable domain (outside the CDR3, taken from reference TRBV5-1 and TRBJ2-3): KAGVTQTPRYLIKTRGQQVTLSCSPISGHRSVSWYQQTPGQGLQFLFEYFSETQRNKGNFPGRFSGRQFSNSRSEMNVSTLELGDSALYLCASSLAAADTQYFGPGTRLTVL.

This clone was counted only a few times. The rearrangement links TRBV5-4 to TRBJ2-6; 10 bases fit TRBD1. This CDR3 has 16 amino acids. Germline V CDR1 and CDR2: SGHNT, YYREEE (reference sequence). V trimming: 7 bases; J trimming: 3 bases; junction bases outside the gene matches: 7. The CDR3 region is CASLGGQGLGANVLTF. The CDR3 DNA sequence: TGTGCCAGCTTAGGGGGACAGGGGCTTGGGGCCAACGTCCTGACTTTC. Complete variable domain (other parts from reference TRBV5-4 and TRBJ2-6): ETGVTQSPTHLIKTRGQQVTLRCSSQSGHNTVSWYQQALGQGPQFIFQYYREEENGRGNFPPRFSGLQFPNYSSELNVNALELDDSALYLCASLGGQGLGANVLTFGAGSRLTVL.

The CDR3 nucleotides are TGTGCCAGCAGTGCGGGAGCGGAGACCCAGTACTTC. It specifies CASSAGAETQYF. The rearrangement links TRBV7-6 to TRBJ2-5, with TRBD2 matching 7 bases. The CDR3 runs 12 residues. With 6 bases clipped from V and 5 bases from J, the junction kept 3 bases outside the gene matches. From germline, CDR1 is SGHVS and CDR2 FNYEAQ.

The rearrangement uses TRBV19 and TRBJ2-5, with 13 bases aligning to TRBD2. The V gene end was trimmed by 5 bases and the J gene end by 5 bases; junction bases not matched to a gene: 8. There are 16 residues in the CDR3. CDR1 LNHDA and CDR2 SQIVND come from the germline V gene (reference sequence). The CDR3 nucleotides read TGTGCCAGTAGTCCCCGACTAGCGGGAGGCTCGGAGACCCAGTACTTC. It yields the protein CASSPRLAGGSETQYF.

CDR3 in DNA: TGTGCCAGCAGTTACTCCGGCCAGGGGGCTTCACCCCTCCACTTT. Translation: CASSYSGQGASPLHF. V and J are TRBV6-5 and TRBJ1-6; 8 bases match TRBD1. Unmatched junction bases numbered 4, after V lost 0 bases and J lost 9 bases. Germline V gives CDR1 MNHEY, CDR2 SVGAGI. The CDR3 is 15 amino acids.

The chain couples TRBV15 to TRBJ2-7; TRBD1 or TRBD2 may be the D gene (5 bases each). With 0 bases removed from V and 4 bases from J, the gap between germline ends came to 13 bases. The CDR3 covers 15 residues. Germline assignment: CDR1 LNHNV and CDR2 YYDKDF (reference sequence). The CDR3 is CATSRETRGLYEQYF. The CDR3 DNA is TGTGCCACCAGCAGAGAGACGAGGGGTCTATACGAGCAGTACTTC.

DNA of the CDR3: TGTGCCAGCAGTACCAGGGGGAGAGGTCAGCCCCAGCATTTT. Translation: CASSTRGRGQPQHF. J is TRBJ1-5 and V is TRBV6-5; 7 bases match TRBD1. CDR1 is MNHEY, CDR2 SVGAGI, per germline. The CDR3 length is 14 residues. V shed 5 bases, J shed 6 bases, and the junction held 7 bases outside the gene matches.

The rearrangement uses TRBV5-1 and TRBJ2-5; 11 positions agree with TRBD2. CDR3 length equals 17 residues. Losses at the gene ends were 4 bases for V and 1 base for J; bases not matched to a gene: 9. Germline-derived CDR1 and CDR2 are SGHRS and YFSETQ. CDR3 loop: CASSRIAGGPPQETQYF. The CDR3 nucleotides read TGCGCCAGCAGCCGAATAGCGGGAGGGCCTCCCCAAGAGACCCAGTACTTC.

This clone showed up many times. V gene TRBV7-2 combines with J gene TRBJ2-1; 7 nucleotides agree with TRBD2. Germline trimming cut 7 bases from V and 3 bases from J; bases unmatched to any gene: 9. The CDR3 loop spans 15 amino acids. The germline V gene has CDR1 SGHTA and CDR2 FQGNSA. CDR3 sequence reads: CASTLGVAGYNEQFF. The CDR3, as DNA: TGTGCCAGCACCCTAGGGGTAGCGGGCTACAATGAGCAGTTCTTC.

There are many counts of this clone. The CDR3 loop reads CASSPKSGTEAFF. The CDR3 coding sequence is TGTGCCAGCTCACCTAAGTCGGGAACTGAAGCTTTCTTT. The chain employs TRBV18 and TRBJ1-1; D is unresolved. The V gene's germline CDR1 is KGHSH and CDR2 LQKENI. The ends were cut back, 3 bases at V and 5 bases at J, with 10 bases in the middle. The CDR3 runs 13 residues.

The rearrangement uses TRBV6-5 and TRBJ2-5; no reliable D call. The CDR3 runs to 15 residues. V lost 5 bases and J lost 1, with 14 bases in between. From germline, CDR1 is MNHEY and CDR2 SVGAGI. The CDR3 nucleotides read TGTGCCAGCAGTAATGGGCTAGTGGGCCAAGAGACCCAGTACTTC. Amino acids: CASSNGLVGQETQYF.

The chain has TRBV6-1 and TRBJ2-3; D perhaps matches TRBD2 (6 bases). Germline values: CDR1 MNHNS, CDR2 SASEGT. V lost 8 bases, J lost 5 bases, and 8 bases lay in between. This CDR3 contains 11 residues. This CDR3 reads CASGRIDTQYF. The CDR3 nucleotides read TGTGCCAGCGGGAGGATAGATACGCAGTATTTT.

Concerning this clone: Other DNA sequences in this sample translate to the same CDR3. The chain links TRBV4-3 to TRBJ1-1; D remains ambiguous. The CDR3 runs 13 residues. Per germline, CDR1 LGHNA and CDR2 YSLEER. Trimming took off 4 bases at V and 0 bases at J, with 6 bases between the two ends. CDR3 nucleotide sequence: TGCGCCAGCAGCCGGGTGATGAACACTGAAGCTTTCTTT. Encoded protein: CASSRVMNTEAFF.

This clone occurred a few times. J is TRBJ2-2 and V is TRBV19, with 7 positions matching TRBD2. CDR3 length: 13 amino acids. Looked up from germline, CDR1 is LNHDA and CDR2 is SQIVND (reference sequence). Losses at the gene ends were 4 bases for V and 7 bases for J; bases not matched to a gene: 3. The CDR3 DNA reads as TGTGCCAGTAGTAGCGGGAGATACGGGGAGCTGTTTTTT. This encodes CASSSGRYGELFF.

This clone was counted between two and nine times. J is TRBJ2-3 and V is TRBV4-3, with 14 nucleotides matching TRBD2. CDR1 is LGHNA, CDR2 YSLEER, per germline. The J segment lost 1 base and the V segment lost 1 base, leaving 13 bases of the junction unmatched. The CDR3 consists of 21 residues. CDR3 nucleotides: TGCGCCAGCAGCCAAGGAGGAGGAGGACTAGCGGGGGGCTGGGGCACAGATACGCAGTATTTT. Amino acid sequence: CASSQGGGGLAGGWGTDTQYF.

The J gene is TRBJ1-2, the V gene TRBV7-9, with no clear D. CDR1 is SEHNR and CDR2 is FQNEAQ in the germline V gene (reference sequence). This CDR3 comprises 10 residues. The V gene lost 2 bases and the J gene lost 8 bases, with 3 bases spanning the gap. CDR3 nucleotide sequence: TGTGCCAGCAGCTTAATCGGCTACACCTTC. It translates to CASSLIGYTF. Using reference TRBV7-9 and TRBJ1-2 for the parts outside the CDR3, the full variable domain is DTGVSQNPRHKITKRGQNVTFRCDPISEHNRLYWYRQTLGQGPEFLTYFQNEAQLEKSRLLSDRFSAERPKGSFSTLEIQRTEQGDSAMYLCASSLIGYTFGSGTRLTVV.

This clone was seen a few times. The genes are TRBV6-5 and TRBJ2-3; 7 bases fit TRBD1. Germline V gene data show CDR1 as MNHEY and CDR2 as SVGAGI. This CDR3 contains 14 residues. V dropped 5 bases and J dropped 0; count of bases not matched to a gene: 2. Here the CDR3 reads CASSRQGSTDTQYF. For the CDR3, the DNA is TGTGCCAGCAGTAGACAGGGTAGCACAGATACGCAGTATTTT.

This clone was recorded at least ten times. This chain connects TRBV25-1 to TRBJ2-7; 12 nucleotides agree with TRBD2. The CDR3 spans 16 residues. With V trimmed by 2 bases and J by 4 bases, 6 bases remained unmatched. Germline V gives CDR1 MGHDK, CDR2 SYGVNS. The CDR3 spells CASSEPLAGGTYEQYV. The CDR3 DNA reads as TGTGCCAGCAGTGAACCGCTAGCGGGAGGGACGTACGAGCAGTACGTC.

The chain combines TRBV5-4 with TRBJ2-2; D remains ambiguous. With 4 bases removed from V and 6 bases from J, the gap between germline ends came to 25 bases. The CDR3 spans 18 residues. Germline CDR1 reads SGHNT; CDR2 reads YYREEE (reference sequence). CDR3 sequence: CASSPERPRLRKPGELFF. Here the CDR3 DNA reads TGTGCCAGCAGCCCAGAACGCCCGCGGCTCCGAAAACCCGGGGAGCTGTTTTTT.

The genes are TRBV15 and TRBJ2-1, with TRBD2 matching over 13 bases. The length of the CDR3 is 16 residues. Per the germline V gene, CDR1 is LNHNV and CDR2 is YYDKDF (reference sequence). The junction had 3 bases not matched to a gene; V was cut back by 1 base and J by 6 bases. The CDR3 is CATSRGGLAGANEQFF. The CDR3 nucleotides are TGTGCCACCAGCAGAGGAGGACTAGCGGGAGCCAATGAGCAGTTCTTC.

The chain has TRBV5-1 and TRBJ2-5, with D unresolved. Trimming left V 8 bases short and J 0 bases short, with 8 bases between. CDR3 size: 12 residues. Germline values: CDR1 SGHRS, CDR2 YFSETQ. For the CDR3, the DNA is TGCGCCAGTACGATCGACCAAGAGACCCAGTACTTC. Its translation is CASTIDQETQYF.

This chain links TRBV9 with TRBJ2-3; no reliable D call. Trimming removed 3 bases at V and 4 bases at J, with 9 bases between. The length of the CDR3 is 13 residues. Germline CDR1 SGDLS, CDR2 YYNGEE. CDR3 loop: CASSGSSADTQYF. The CDR3 DNA is TGTGCCAGCAGCGGGAGTTCCGCAGATACGCAGTATTTT. Combining the CDR3 with reference TRBV9 and TRBJ2-3 gives the whole variable domain DSGVTQTPKHLITATGQRVTLRCSPRSGDLSVYWYQQSLDQGLQFLIQYYNGEERAKGNILERFSAQQFPDLHSELNLSSLELGDSALYFCASSGSSADTQYFGPGTRLTVL.

This clone was counted between two and nine times. Here the CDR3 DNA reads TGTGCCAGCAGGATCGGACTAGCGGGGGTAAACATTCAGTACTTC. This sequence encodes CASRIGLAGVNIQYF. The chain links TRBV6-5 to TRBJ2-4; 13 bases map to TRBD2. The trim removed 6 bases at V and 6 bases at J, leaving 5 bases unmatched. CDR1 is MNHEY, CDR2 SVGAGI, per germline. The CDR3 runs 15 residues.

The chain combines TRBV2 with TRBJ1-3; 9 nucleotides align to TRBD1. CDR1 is SNHLY, CDR2 FYNNEI, per germline. Unmatched junction bases numbered 5, after V lost 9 bases and J lost 8 bases. This CDR3 contains 12 residues. CDR3 loop: CASKDRGDTIYF. Here the CDR3 DNA reads TGTGCCAGTAAGGACAGGGGAGACACCATATATTTT.

This clone was seen more than once but under ten times. The V call is TRBV6-6, the J call TRBJ1-5; D gene unclear. CDR3 length: 12 amino acids. V was clipped by 2 bases and J by 7 bases, with 6 bases between them. Germline V lookup: CDR1 MNHNY, CDR2 SVGAGI (reference sequence). The CDR3 nucleotides read TGTGCCAGCAGTTACCGGGCACAGCCCCAGCATTTT. It codes for CASSYRAQPQHF.

This clone was seen more than once but under ten times. This chain links TRBV5-4 with TRBJ2-1, with D perhaps matching TRBD2 (5 bases). This CDR3 region has 14 residues. In germline, CDR1 is SGHNT, CDR2 YYREEE (reference sequence). V lost 4 bases and J lost 6, with 14 bases in between. The CDR3 reads CASSTRDLTNEQFF. The CDR3, as DNA: TGTGCCAGCAGCACCCGGGATTTAACCAATGAGCAGTTCTTC.